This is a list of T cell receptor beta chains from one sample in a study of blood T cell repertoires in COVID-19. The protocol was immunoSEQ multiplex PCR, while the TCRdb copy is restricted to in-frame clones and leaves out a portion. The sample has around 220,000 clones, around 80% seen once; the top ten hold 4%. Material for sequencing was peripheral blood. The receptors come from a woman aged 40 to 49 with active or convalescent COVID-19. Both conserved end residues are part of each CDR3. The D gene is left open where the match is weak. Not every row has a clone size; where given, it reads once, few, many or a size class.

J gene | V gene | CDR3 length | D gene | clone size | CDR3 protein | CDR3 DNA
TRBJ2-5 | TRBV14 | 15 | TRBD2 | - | CASSQETGGPQTQYF | TGTGCCAGCAGCCAAGAAACGGGGGGGCCCCAGACCCAGTACTTC
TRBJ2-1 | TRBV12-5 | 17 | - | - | CASGLFKGGSSYNEQFF | TGTGCTAGTGGTTTGTTTAAGGGGGGGAGCTCCTACAATGAGCAGTTCTTC
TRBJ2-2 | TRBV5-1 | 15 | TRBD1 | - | CASSAGTGDTGELFF | TGCGCCAGCAGCGCCGGGACAGGGGACACCGGGGAGCTGTTTTTT
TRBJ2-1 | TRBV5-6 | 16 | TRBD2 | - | CASSLARAGGPNEQFF | TGTGCCAGCAGCTTGGCCCGGGCGGGGGGGCCAAATGAGCAGTTCTTC
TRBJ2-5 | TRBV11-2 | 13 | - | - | CASSLWQGETQYF | TGTGCCAGCAGCTTATGGCAGGGGGAGACCCAGTACTTC
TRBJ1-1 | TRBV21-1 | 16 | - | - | CASSKYRDRGNTEAFF | TGTGCCAGCAGCAAGTACCGGGACAGGGGGAACACTGAAGCTTTCTTT
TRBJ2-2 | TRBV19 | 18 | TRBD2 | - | CASSIDGTSGSNTGELFF | TGTGCCAGTAGTATAGATGGGACTAGCGGGTCGAACACCGGGGAGCTGTTTTTT
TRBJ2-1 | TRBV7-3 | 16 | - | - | CASSLTGKGTYNEQFF | TGTGCCAGCAGCTTAACGGGCAAAGGAACCTACAATGAGCAGTTCTTC
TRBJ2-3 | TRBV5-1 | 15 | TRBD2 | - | CASRLAGEDTDTQYF | TGCGCCAGCAGACTAGCGGGGGAGGACACAGATACGCAGTATTTT
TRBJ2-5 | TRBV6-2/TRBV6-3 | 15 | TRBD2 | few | CASSPGLAGEETQYF | TGTGCCAGCAGTCCGGGACTAGCGGGGGAAGAGACCCAGTACTTC
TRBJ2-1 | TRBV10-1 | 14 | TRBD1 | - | CASGRTGDYNEQFF | TGCGCCAGCGGACGGACAGGGGACTACAATGAGCAGTTCTTC